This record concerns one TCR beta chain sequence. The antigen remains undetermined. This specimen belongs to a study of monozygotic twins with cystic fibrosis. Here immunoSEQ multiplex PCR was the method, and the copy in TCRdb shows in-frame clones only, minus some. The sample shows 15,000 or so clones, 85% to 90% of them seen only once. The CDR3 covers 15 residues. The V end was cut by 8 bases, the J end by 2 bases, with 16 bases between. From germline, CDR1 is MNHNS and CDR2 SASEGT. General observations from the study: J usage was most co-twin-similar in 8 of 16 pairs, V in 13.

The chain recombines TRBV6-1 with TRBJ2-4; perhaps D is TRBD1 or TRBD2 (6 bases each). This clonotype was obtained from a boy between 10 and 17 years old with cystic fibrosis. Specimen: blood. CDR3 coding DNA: TGTGCCAGCCAACCCCCGGGGGCCACCAAAAACATTCAGTACTTC. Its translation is CASQPPGATKNIQYF.